This record covers a single T cell receptor beta chain. Its cognate antigen is unknown. The PCR ran on 60 Vbeta and 13 Jbeta primers. Only in-frame clones appear in the TCRdb table, and some are missing; sequencing was by immunoSEQ multiplex PCR. Here the sample spans 90,000 to 150,000 clones, 7% to 9.5% being singletons. The CDR3 sequence is 15 residues long. Looked up from germline, CDR1 is MNHEY and CDR2 is SVGAGI. The V gene lost 7 bases and the J gene lost 6 bases, with 22 bases spanning the gap. This specimen belongs to a study of cytomegalovirus exposure and HLA in healthy donors. Study-level findings and limits: An analysis that was carried out later associated 17,000 or so TCR beta sequences with HLA alleles at 0.05 false discovery rate.

The sequence derives from a woman in her 40s in good health and CMV-seropositive. The rearrangement links TRBV6-5 to TRBJ2-7; D may be TRBD1 (6 bases). The sample was PBMCs. The DNA of the CDR3 is TGTGCCAGCACCAACGAACAGGGTTTTCCCGCCGAGCAGTACTTC. Amino acid sequence: CASTNEQGFPAEQYF.